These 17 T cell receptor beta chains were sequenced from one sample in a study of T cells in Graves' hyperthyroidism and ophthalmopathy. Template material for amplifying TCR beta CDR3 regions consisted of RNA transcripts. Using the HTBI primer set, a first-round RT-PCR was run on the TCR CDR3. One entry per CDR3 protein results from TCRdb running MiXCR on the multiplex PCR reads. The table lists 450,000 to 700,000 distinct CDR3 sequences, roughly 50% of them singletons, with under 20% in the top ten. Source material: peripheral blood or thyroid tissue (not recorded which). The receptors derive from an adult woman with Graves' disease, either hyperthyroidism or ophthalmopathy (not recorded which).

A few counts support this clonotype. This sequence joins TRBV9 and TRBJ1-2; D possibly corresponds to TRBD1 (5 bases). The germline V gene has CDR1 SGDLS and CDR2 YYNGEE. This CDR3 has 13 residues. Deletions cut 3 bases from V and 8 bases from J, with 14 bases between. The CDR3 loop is CASSGSREGGYTF. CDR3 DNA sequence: TGTGCCAGCAGCGGATCCCGGGAGGGGGGCTACACCTTC.

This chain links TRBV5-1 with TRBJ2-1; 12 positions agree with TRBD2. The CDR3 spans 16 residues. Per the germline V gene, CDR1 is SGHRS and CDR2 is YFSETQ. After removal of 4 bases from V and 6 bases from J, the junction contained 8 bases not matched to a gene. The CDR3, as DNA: TGCGCCAGCAGCGTTCTAGCGGGAGGGCCTCCCAATGAGCAGTTCTTC. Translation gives CASSVLAGGPPNEQFF.

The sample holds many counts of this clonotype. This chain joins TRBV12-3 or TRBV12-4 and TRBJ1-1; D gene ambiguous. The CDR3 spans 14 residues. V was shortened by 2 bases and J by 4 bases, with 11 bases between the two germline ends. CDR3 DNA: TGTGCCAGCAGTTTACTCTCAGGTCGCACTGAAGCTTTCTTT. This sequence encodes CASSLLSGRTEAFF.

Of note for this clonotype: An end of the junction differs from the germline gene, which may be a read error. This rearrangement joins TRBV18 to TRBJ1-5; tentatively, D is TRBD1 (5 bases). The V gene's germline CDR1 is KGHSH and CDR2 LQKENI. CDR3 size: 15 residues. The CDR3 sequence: CASPPPQGGSQPQHF. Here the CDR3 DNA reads TGTGCCAGCCCACCTCCCCAGGGAGGTTCTCAGCCCCAGCATTTT. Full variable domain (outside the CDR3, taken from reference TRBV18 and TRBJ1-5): NAGVMQNPRHLVRRRGQEARLRCSPMKGHSHVYWYRQLPEEGLKFMVYLQKENIIDESGMPKERFSAEFPKEGPSILRIQQVVRGDSAAYFCASPPPQGGSQPQHFGDGTRLSIL.

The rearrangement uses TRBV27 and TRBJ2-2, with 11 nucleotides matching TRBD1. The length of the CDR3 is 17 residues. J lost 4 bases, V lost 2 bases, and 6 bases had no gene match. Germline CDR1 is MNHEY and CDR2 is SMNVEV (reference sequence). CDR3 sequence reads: CASSLKPGQGVTGELFF. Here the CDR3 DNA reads TGTGCCAGCAGTTTAAAGCCGGGACAGGGGGTCACCGGGGAGCTGTTTTTT.

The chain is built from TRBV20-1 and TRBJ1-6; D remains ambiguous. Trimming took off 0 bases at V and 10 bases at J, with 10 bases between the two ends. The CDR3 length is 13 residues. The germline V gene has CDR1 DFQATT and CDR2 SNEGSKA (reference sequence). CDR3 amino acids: CSARDSRRSPLHF. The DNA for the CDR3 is TGCAGTGCTAGAGACTCGAGACGGTCACCCCTCCACTTT.

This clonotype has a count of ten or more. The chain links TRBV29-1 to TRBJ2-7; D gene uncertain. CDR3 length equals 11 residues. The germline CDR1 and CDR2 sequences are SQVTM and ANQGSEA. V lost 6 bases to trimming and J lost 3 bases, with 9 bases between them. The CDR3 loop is CSVSESYEQYF. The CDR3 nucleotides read TGCAGCGTCTCAGAGAGCTACGAGCAGTACTTC.

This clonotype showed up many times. This chain's CDR3 is CSARMAGFVYEQYF. Written as DNA, the CDR3 is TGCAGTGCTAGAATGGCGGGATTTGTCTACGAGCAGTACTTC. The chain links TRBV20-1 to TRBJ2-7; a weak D match, TRBD2 (6 bases). Trimming cost V 2 bases and J 3 bases, with 14 bases left between them. Germline values: CDR1 DFQATT, CDR2 SNEGSKA (reference sequence). The CDR3 sequence is 14 residues long.

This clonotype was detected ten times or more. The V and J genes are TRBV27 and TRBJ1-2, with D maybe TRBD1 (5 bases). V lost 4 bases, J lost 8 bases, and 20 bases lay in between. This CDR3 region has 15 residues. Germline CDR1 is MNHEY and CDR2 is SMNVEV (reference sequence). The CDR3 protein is CASSSGTDALRGYTF. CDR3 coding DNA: TGTGCCAGCAGTTCCGGGACCGACGCTTTGAGGGGCTACACCTTC.

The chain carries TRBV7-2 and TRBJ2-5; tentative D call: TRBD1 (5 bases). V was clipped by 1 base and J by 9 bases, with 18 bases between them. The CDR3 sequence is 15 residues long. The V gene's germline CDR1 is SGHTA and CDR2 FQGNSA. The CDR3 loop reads CASSLEGDSNQPQYF. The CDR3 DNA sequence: TGTGCCAGCAGCTTAGAAGGGGATAGCAATCAGCCCCAGTACTTC.

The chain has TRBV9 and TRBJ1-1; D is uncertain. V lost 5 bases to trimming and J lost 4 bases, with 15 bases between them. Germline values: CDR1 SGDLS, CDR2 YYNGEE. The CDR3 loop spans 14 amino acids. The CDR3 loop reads CASSLIGLGTEAFF. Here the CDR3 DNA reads TGTGCCAGCAGTTTAATAGGACTGGGCACTGAAGCTTTCTTT.

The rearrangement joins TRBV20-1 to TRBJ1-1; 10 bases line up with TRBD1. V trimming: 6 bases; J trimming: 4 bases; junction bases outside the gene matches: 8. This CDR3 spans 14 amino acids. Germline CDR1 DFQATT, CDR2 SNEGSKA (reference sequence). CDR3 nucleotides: TGCAGTGCGAGGAATTGGACAGGGGGCACTGAAGCTTTCTTT. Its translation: CSARNWTGGTEAFF.

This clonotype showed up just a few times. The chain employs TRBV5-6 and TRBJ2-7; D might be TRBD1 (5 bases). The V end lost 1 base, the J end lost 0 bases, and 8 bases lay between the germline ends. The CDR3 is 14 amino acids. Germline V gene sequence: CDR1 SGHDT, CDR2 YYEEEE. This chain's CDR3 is CASSLPGISYEQYF. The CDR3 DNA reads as TGTGCCAGCAGCTTGCCAGGGATCTCCTACGAGCAGTACTTC.

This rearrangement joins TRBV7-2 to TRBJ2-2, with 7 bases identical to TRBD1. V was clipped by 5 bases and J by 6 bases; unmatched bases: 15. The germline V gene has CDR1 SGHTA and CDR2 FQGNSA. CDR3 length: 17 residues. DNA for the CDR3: TGTGCCAGCAGCGACACAGGGGCGGTAGTGGAAGCCGGGGAGCTGTTTTTT. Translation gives CASSDTGAVVEAGELFF.

The CDR3 spells CASSYPDSWEKLFF. The CDR3 region has the DNA TGTGCCAGCAGTTACCCGGACAGTTGGGAAAAACTGTTTTTT. The chain is built from TRBV6-5 and TRBJ1-4; a possible D gene is TRBD1 (6 bases). The length of the CDR3 is 14 residues. CDR1 is MNHEY, CDR2 SVGAGI, per germline. Trimming left V 2 bases short and J 8 bases short, with 12 bases between.

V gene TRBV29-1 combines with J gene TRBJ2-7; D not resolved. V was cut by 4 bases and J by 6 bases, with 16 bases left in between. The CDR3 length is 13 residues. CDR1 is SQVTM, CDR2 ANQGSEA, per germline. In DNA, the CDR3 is TGCAGCGTTGCGAACAGTTTAATGGGCGAGCAGTACTTC. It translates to CSVANSLMGEQYF.

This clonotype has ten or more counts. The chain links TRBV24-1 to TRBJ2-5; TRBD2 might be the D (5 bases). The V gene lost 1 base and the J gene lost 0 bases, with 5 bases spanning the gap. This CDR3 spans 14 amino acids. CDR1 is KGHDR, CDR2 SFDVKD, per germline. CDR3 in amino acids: CATSDFGNQETQYF. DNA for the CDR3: TGTGCCACCAGTGATTTCGGGAACCAAGAGACCCAGTACTTC.